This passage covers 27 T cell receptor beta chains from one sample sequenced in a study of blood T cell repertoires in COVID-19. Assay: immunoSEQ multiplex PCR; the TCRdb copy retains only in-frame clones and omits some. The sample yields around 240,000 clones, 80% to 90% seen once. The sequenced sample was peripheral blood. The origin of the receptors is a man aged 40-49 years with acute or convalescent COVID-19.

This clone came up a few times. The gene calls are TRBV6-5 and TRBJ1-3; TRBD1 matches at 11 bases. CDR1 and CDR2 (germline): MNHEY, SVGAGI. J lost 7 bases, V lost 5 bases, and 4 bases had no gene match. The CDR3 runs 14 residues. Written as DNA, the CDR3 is TGTGCCAGCAGTCTGGGACAGGGGGTCAACACCATATATTTT. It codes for CASSLGQGVNTIYF.

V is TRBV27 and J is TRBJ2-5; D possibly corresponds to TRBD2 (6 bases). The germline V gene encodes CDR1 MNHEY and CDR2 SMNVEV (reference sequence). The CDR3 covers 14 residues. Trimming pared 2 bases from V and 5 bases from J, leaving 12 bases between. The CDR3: CASSLIPGRETQYF. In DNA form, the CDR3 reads TGTGCCAGCAGTTTAATTCCGGGGAGGGAGACCCAGTACTTC.

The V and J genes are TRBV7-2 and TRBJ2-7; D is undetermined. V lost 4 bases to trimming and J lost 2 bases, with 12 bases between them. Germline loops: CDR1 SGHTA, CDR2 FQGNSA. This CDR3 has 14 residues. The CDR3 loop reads CASSSADLTYEQYF. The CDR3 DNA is TGTGCCAGCAGCTCGGCGGATTTGACCTACGAGCAGTACTTC.

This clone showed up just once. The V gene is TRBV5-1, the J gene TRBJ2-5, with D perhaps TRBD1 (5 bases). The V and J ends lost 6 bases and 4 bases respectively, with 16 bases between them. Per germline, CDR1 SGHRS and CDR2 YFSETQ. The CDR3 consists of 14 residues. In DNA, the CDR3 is TGCGCCAGCACCACGCAGGGTGGGCGAGAGACCCAGTACTTC. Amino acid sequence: CASTTQGGRETQYF.

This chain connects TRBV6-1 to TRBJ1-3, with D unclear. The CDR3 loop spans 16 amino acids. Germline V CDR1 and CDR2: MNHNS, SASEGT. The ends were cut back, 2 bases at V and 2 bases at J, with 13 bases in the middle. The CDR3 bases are TGTGCCAGCAGTGAACTGGAGGGAACCCCTGGAAACACCATATATTTT. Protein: CASSELEGTPGNTIYF.

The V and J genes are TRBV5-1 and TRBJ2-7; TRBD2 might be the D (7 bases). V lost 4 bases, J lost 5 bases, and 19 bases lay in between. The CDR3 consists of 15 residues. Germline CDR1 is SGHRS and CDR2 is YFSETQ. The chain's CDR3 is CASSPEGRGRDEQYF. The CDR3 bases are TGCGCCAGCAGCCCCGAGGGTAGGGGGAGGGACGAGCAGTACTTC.

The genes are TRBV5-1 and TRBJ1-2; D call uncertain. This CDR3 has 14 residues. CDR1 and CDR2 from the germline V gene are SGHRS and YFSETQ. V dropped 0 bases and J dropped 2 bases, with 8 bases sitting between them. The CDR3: CASSLDLTNYGYTF. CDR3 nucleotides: TGCGCCAGCAGCTTGGACCTAACCAACTATGGCTACACCTTC. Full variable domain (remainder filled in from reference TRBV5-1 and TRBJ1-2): KAGVTQTPRYLIKTRGQQVTLSCSPISGHRSVSWYQQTPGQGLQFLFEYFSETQRNKGNFPGRFSGRQFSNSRSEMNVSTLELGDSALYLCASSLDLTNYGYTFGSGTRLTVV.

CDR3 loop: CASSPTDRQNTEAFF. The CDR3 bases are TGTGCCAGCAGCCCAACCGACAGACAGAACACTGAAGCTTTCTTT. The chain joins TRBV9 to TRBJ1-1; the D gene is possibly TRBD1 (5 bases). Germline CDR1 reads SGDLS; CDR2 reads YYNGEE. The CDR3 runs 15 residues. V was cut by 4 bases and J by 1 base, with 14 bases left in between.

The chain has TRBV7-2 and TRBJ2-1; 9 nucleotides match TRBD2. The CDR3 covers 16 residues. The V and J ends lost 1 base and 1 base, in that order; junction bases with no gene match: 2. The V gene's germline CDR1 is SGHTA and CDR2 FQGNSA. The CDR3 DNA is TGTGCCAGCAGCTTAGAGGCGGGGGGGTCCTACAATGAGCAGTTCTTC. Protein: CASSLEAGGSYNEQFF.

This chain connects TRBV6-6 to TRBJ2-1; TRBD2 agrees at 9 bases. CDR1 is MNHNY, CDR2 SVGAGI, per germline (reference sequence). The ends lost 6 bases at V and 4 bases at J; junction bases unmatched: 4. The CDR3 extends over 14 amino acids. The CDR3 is CASSPAGGYNEQFF. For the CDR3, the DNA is TGTGCCAGCAGCCCAGCGGGGGGATACAATGAGCAGTTCTTC.

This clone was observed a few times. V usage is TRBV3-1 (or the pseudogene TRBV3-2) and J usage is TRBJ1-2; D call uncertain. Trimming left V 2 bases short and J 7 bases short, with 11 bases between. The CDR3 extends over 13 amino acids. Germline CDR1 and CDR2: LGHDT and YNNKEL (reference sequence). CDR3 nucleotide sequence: TGTGCCAGCAGCCAATGGTGGGAGGGTGGCTACACCTTC. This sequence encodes CASSQWWEGGYTF.

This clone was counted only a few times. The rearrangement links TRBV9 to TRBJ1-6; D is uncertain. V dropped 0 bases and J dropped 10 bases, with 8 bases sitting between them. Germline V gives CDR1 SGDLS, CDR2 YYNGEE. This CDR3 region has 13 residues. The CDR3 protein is CASSVDGYSPLHF. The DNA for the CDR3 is TGTGCCAGCAGCGTAGACGGGTACTCACCCCTCCACTTT. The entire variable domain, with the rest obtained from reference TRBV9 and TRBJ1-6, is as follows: DSGVTQTPKHLITATGQRVTLRCSPRSGDLSVYWYQQSLDQGLQFLIQYYNGEERAKGNILERFSAQQFPDLHSELNLSSLELGDSALYFCASSVDGYSPLHFGNGTRLTVT.

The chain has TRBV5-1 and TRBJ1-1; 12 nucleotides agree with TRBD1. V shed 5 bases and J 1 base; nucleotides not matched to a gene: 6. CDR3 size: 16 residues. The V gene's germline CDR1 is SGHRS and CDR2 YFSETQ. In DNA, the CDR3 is TGCGCCAGCAGAACGGGACAGGGGGCAGGGAACACTGAAGCTTTCTTT. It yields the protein CASRTGQGAGNTEAFF.

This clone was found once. CDR3 DNA sequence: TGTGCCAGCAGTGAAGCCGTGGGACAGGGTGTCAATGAGCAGTTCTTC. This translates into CASSEAVGQGVNEQFF. This chain connects TRBV2 to TRBJ2-1; TRBD1 aligns across 9 bases. V dropped 0 bases and J dropped 6; count of bases not matched to a gene: 6. The CDR3 runs to 16 residues. Germline V gene sequence: CDR1 SNHLY, CDR2 FYNNEI. Filled out from reference TRBV2 and TRBJ2-1, the complete variable domain reads EPEVTQTPSHQVTQMGQEVILRCVPISNHLYFYWYRQILGQKVEFLVSFYNNEISEKSEIFDDQFSVERPDGSNFTLKIRSTKLEDSAMYFCASSEAVGQGVNEQFFGPGTRLTVL.

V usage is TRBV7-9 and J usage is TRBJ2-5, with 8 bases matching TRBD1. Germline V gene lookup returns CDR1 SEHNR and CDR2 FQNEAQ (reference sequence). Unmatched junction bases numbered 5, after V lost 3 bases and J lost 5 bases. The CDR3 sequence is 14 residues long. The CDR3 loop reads CASSFTGGSETQYF. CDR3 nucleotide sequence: TGTGCCAGCAGCTTCACAGGGGGTAGTGAGACCCAGTACTTC.

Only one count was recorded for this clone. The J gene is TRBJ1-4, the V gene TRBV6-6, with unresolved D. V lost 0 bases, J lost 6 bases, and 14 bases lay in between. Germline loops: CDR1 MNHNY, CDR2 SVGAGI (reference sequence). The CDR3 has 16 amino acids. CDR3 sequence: CASSYSILGGDEKLFF. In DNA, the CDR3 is TGTGCCAGCAGTTACTCGATTTTAGGAGGTGATGAAAAACTGTTTTTT.

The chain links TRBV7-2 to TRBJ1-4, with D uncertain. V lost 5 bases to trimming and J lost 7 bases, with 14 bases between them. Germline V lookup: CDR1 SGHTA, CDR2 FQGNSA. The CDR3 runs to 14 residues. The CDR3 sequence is CASSLRHDPEKLFF. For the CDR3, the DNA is TGTGCCAGCAGCCTAAGACACGATCCTGAAAAACTGTTTTTT. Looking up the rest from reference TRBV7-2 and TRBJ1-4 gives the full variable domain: GAGVSQSPSNKVTEKGKDVELRCDPISGHTALYWYRQSLGQGLEFLIYFQGNSAPDKSGLPSDRFSAERTGGSVSTLTIQRTQQEDSAVYLCASSLRHDPEKLFFGSGTQLSVL.

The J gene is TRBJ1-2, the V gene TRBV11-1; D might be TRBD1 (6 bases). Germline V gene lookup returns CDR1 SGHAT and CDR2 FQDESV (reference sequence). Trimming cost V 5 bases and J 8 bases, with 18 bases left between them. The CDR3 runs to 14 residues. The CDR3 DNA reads TGTGCCAGCAGCCCAAAGCCCGGGACAATCGGCTACACCTTC. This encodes CASSPKPGTIGYTF.

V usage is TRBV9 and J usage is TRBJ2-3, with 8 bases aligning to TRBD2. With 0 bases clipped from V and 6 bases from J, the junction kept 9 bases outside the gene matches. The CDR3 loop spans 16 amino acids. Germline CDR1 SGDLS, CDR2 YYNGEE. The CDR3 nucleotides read TGTGCCAGCAGCGTAGTCCCAGCGGGGGCCCTGGATACGCAGTATTTT. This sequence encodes CASSVVPAGALDTQYF.

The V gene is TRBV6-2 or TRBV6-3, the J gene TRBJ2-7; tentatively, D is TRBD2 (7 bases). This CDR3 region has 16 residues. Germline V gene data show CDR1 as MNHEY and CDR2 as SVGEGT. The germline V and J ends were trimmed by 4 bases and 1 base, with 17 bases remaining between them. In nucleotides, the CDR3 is TGTGCCAGCAGTTCGAGGGCGGGGGCCCAATCCTACGAGCAGTACTTC. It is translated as CASSSRAGAQSYEQYF.

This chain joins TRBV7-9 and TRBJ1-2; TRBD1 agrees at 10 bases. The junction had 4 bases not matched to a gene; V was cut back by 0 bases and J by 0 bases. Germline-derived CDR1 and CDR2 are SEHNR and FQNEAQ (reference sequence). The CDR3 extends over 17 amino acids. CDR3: CASSLATGGPANYGYTF. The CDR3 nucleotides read TGTGCCAGCAGCTTAGCGACAGGGGGCCCTGCTAACTATGGCTACACCTTC.

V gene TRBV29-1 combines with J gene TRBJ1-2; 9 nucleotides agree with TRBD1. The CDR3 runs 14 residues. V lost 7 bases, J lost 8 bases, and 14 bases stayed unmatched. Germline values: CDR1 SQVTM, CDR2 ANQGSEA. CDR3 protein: CSAVTGTGILGYTF. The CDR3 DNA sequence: TGCAGCGCGGTTACCGGGACAGGGATCCTGGGCTACACCTTC.

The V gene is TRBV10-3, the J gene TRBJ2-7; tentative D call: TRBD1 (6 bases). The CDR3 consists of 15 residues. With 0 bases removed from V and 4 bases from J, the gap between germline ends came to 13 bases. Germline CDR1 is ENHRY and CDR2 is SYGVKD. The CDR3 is CAISESHRDLYEQYF. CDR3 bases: TGTGCCATCAGTGAGTCGCACAGGGATCTATACGAGCAGTACTTC.

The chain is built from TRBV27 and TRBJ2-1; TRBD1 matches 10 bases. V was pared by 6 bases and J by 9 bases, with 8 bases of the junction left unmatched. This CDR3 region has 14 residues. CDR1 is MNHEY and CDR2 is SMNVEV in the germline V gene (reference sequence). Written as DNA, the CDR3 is TGTGCCAGCAGCTATCGGACAGGGGGGATTGAGCAGTTCTTC. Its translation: CASSYRTGGIEQFF.

Here the CDR3 DNA reads TGTGCCAGCAGTTTAGCGGGGGGGCCATTGAGTGAGCAGTTCTTC. It codes for CASSLAGGPLSEQFF. The rearrangement links TRBV28 to TRBJ2-1; 9 nucleotides align to TRBD2. Germline CDR1 is MDHEN and CDR2 is SYDVKM. The CDR3 is 15 residues long. V trimming: 2 bases; J trimming: 9 bases; junction bases outside the gene matches: 8. The full variable domain, in which reference TRBV28 and TRBJ2-1 provide the parts outside the CDR3, is DVKVTQSSRYLVKRTGEKVFLECVQDMDHENMFWYRQDPGLGLRLIYFSYDVKMKEKGDIPEGYSVSREKKERFSLILESASTNQTSMYLCASSLAGGPLSEQFFGPGTRLTVL.

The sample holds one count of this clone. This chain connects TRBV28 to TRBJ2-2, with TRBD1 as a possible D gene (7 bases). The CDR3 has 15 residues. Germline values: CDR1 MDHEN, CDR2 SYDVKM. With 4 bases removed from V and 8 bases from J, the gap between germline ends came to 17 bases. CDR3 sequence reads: CASSSTGKGTGELFF. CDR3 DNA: TGTGCCAGCAGTTCGACAGGGAAGGGGACTGGGGAGCTGTTTTTT.

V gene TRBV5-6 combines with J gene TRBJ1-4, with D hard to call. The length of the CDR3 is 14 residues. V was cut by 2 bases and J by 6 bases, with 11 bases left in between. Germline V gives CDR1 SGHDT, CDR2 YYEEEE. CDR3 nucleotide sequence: TGTGCCAGCAGCTTCCAGTCGGGGTATGAAAAACTGTTTTTT. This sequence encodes CASSFQSGYEKLFF. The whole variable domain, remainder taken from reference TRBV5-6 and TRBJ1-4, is DAGVTQSPTHLIKTRGQQVTLRCSPKSGHDTVSWYQQALGQGPQFIFQYYEEEERQRGNFPDRFSGHQFPNYSSELNVNALLLGDSALYLCASSFQSGYEKLFFGSGTQLSVL.